This T cell receptor beta chain was obtained from a study of human T cells and chemical hapten exposure. Library construction involved attaching unique molecular identifiers to individual cDNA molecules, which allowed quantitative, reproducible TCR counting. TCRdb processed the RACE reads anew with MiXCR; each CDR3 protein has one entry. The table includes 65,000 to 95,000 distinct CDR3 sequences, less than 8.5% detected once. Time point meaning: patch test 2, 6 weeks after DPC sensitization. Specified treatment: therapeutic diphenylcyclopropenone sensitization with weekly scalp DPC. Alopecia patients, 18 to 70 years old and DPC-suitable, served as donors. The sample holds many counts of this clonotype. Its matching antigen is unknown. From germline, CDR1 is SEHNR and CDR2 FQNEAQ (reference sequence). The ends were cut back, 5 bases at V and 1 base at J, with 9 bases in the middle. The length of the CDR3 is 13 residues.

The study's findings and limits: Healthy individuals' immune responses may differ from those of donors, who had alopecia.

The sample was whole blood, taken in connection with sensitization to the hapten diphenylcyclopropenone (DPC). The receptor was derived from a woman in her twenties or thirties with alopecia areata. Some clones in this sample may be carry-over from other donors' samples. The chain couples TRBV7-9 to TRBJ2-7, with D perhaps TRBD1 (5 bases). The CDR3 here is CASSPTASYEQYF. The CDR3 nucleotides are TGTGCCAGCAGCCCGACAGCATCCTACGAGCAGTACTTC.